The sample holds one count of the clone carrying this T cell receptor (beta chain). No antigen is known for it. The entry originates in a study of cytomegalovirus exposure and HLA in healthy donors. Study details: Ancestry clustering placed around 80% of roughly 400 genotyped donors in the Caucasian-associated cluster. Regarding the study as a whole: Sequencing probably produced one cluster of sequence variants that were highly shared. CMV serostatus stood as the only immune exposure information on hand.

From germline, CDR1 is SEHNR and CDR2 FQNEAQ (reference sequence). V was shortened by 0 bases and J by 8 bases, with 9 bases between the two germline ends. This CDR3 spans 13 amino acids. The primer mix had 60 Vbeta and 13 Jbeta primers. Some clones are missing from TCRdb's copy, which holds only in-frame ones; the method was immunoSEQ multiplex PCR. The data hold 120,000 to 150,000 clones, with 73% observed a single time. This sequence joins TRBV7-9 and TRBJ2-3, with unresolved D. The sequenced material came from PBMCs. The receptor was isolated from a woman aged 40 to 50 in good health and CMV-seronegative. As DNA, the CDR3 is TGTGCCAGCAGCTTAGCGATAAGAGGTACGCAGTATTTT. This encodes CASSLAIRGTQYF.